This T cell receptor beta chain was identified during a study of breast tumors, draining lymph nodes, adjacent tissues. The CDR3 consists of 14 residues. Germline V gene lookup returns CDR1 SEHNR and CDR2 FQNEAQ (reference sequence). The lymph nodes were axillary draining lymph nodes from breast cancer patients. Points on this clonotype: One end of the junction fails to match germline, which may point to a read error.

MiXCR, applied by TCRdb to the multiplex PCR reads, yields one record per CDR3 protein. Of 200,000 to 250,000 distinct CDR3 sequences listed, around 35% are singletons. This TCR derives from a female donor with breast cancer. Some clones in this sample may be carry-over from other donors' samples. Material: axillary lymph node tissue. The chain carries TRBV7-9 and TRBJ1-5; D gene ambiguous. The CDR3 here is CASRIVDSNQPRHF. The CDR3, as DNA: TGTGCCAGCAGAATAGTCGATAGCAATCAGCCCCGGCATTTT. Variable domain in full (rest from reference TRBV7-9 and TRBJ1-5): DTGVSQNPRHKITKRGQNVTFRCDPISEHNRLYWYRQTLGQGPEFLTYFQNEAQLEKSRLLSDRFSAERPKGSFSTLEIQRTEQGDSAMYLCASRIVDSNQPRHFGDGTRLSIL.